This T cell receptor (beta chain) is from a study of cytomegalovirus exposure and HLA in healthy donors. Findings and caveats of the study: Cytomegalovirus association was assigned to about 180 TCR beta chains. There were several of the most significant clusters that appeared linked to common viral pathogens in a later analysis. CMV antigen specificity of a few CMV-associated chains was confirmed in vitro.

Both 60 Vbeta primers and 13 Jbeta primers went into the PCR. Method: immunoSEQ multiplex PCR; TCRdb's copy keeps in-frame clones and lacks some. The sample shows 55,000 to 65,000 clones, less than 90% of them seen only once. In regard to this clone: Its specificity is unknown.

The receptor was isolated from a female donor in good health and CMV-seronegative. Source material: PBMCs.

In DNA, the CDR3 is TGTGCCGGTTGGGAAAGACAGGGCGGCCCCTACGAGCAGTACTTC. As protein: CAGWERQGGPYEQYF. This chain joins TRBV27 and TRBJ2-7, with 7 bases matching TRBD1. This CDR3 contains 15 residues. V lost 11 bases, J lost 2 bases, and 15 bases stayed unmatched. Germline V lookup: CDR1 MNHEY, CDR2 SMNVEV (reference sequence).